The 14 T cell receptor beta chains presented below share a single source sample, sequenced in a study of cytomegalovirus exposure and HLA in healthy donors. Profiled with immunoSEQ multiplex PCR; TCRdb holds only in-frame clones, not every one. This table has 150,000 to 200,000 clones, roughly 83% appearing once. Sequencing was carried out using PBMCs. The source is a woman aged 18-29 years in good health and CMV-seronegative.

The chain joins TRBV7-9 to TRBJ2-3; 8 bases are shared with TRBD2. From germline, CDR1 is SEHNR and CDR2 FQNEAQ (reference sequence). V lost 5 bases to trimming and J lost 3 bases; unmatched junction nucleotides: 7. There are 15 residues in the CDR3. CDR3 amino acids: CASSPGGGPTDTQYF. CDR3 bases: TGTGCCAGCAGCCCGGGCGGGGGGCCAACAGATACGCAGTATTTT.

CDR3 in amino acids: CAITGGNTEAFF. CDR3 nucleotides: TGTGCCATTACAGGGGGGAACACTGAAGCTTTCTTT. This chain links TRBV10-3 with TRBJ1-1; 8 nucleotides align to TRBD1. The CDR3 runs to 12 residues. Germline CDR1 reads ENHRY; CDR2 reads SYGVKD. V was clipped by 9 bases and J by 1 base; unmatched bases: 1.

V is TRBV30 and J is TRBJ1-6; D possibly corresponds to TRBD1 (6 bases). CDR1 GTSNPN and CDR2 SVGIG come from the germline V gene (reference sequence). With 6 bases removed from V and 7 bases from J, the gap between germline ends came to 16 bases. The CDR3 extends over 14 amino acids. CDR3 amino acids: CACRQDEVNSPLHF. The DNA of the CDR3 is TGTGCCTGCAGACAGGACGAAGTAAATTCACCCCTCCACTTT.

This chain links TRBV28 with TRBJ1-6; 7 bases match TRBD1. V lost 7 bases and J lost 13; bases outside the gene matches: 16. The V gene's germline CDR1 is MDHEN and CDR2 SYDVKM. The CDR3 extends over 15 amino acids. The CDR3 is CASTPRWDSAAPLHF. The CDR3 DNA reads as TGTGCCAGCACCCCTCGCTGGGACAGCGCTGCGCCCCTCCACTTT.

DNA for the CDR3: TGTGCCAGCAGCTTGGAAGTCAGGGGGTTGTCTGAAGCTTTCTTT. As protein: CASSLEVRGLSEAFF. This sequence joins TRBV5-5 and TRBJ1-1; TRBD1 aligns across 7 bases. CDR1 and CDR2 (germline): SGHKS, YYEKEE (reference sequence). CDR3 length: 15 residues. The V segment lost 0 bases and the J segment 6 bases; nucleotides outside the gene matches: 8.

As for this clone: Different DNA sequences within this sample yield the same CDR3. The chain recombines TRBV20-1 with TRBJ2-3; perhaps TRBD1 as D (5 bases). CDR3 length: 11 residues. The germline CDR1 and CDR2 sequences are DFQATT and SNEGSKA (reference sequence). Trimming removed 7 bases from V and 3 bases from J, with 8 bases in between. The CDR3 sequence is CSGQGTDTQYF. The DNA of the CDR3 is TGCAGTGGGCAGGGTACAGATACGCAGTATTTT.

J is TRBJ1-1 and V is TRBV29-1; no clear D. CDR1 SQVTM and CDR2 ANQGSEA come from the germline V gene. Between the trimmed V and J ends, which lost 6 bases and 2 bases, there was a span of 13 bases. This CDR3 has 13 amino acids. In nucleotides, the CDR3 is TGCAGCGTGACCACGACAATTAACACTGAAGCTTTCTTT. It specifies CSVTTTINTEAFF. Drawing the rest from reference TRBV29-1 and TRBJ1-1, the complete variable domain is SAVISQKPSRDICQRGTSLTIQCQVDSQVTMMFWYRQQPGQSLTLIATANQGSEATYESGFVIDKFPISRPNLTFSTLTVSNMSPEDSSIYLCSVTTTINTEAFFGQGTRLTVV.

The chain couples TRBV7-9 to TRBJ1-2; maybe TRBD1 (5 bases). Germline CDR1 and CDR2: SEHNR and FQNEAQ (reference sequence). CDR3 size: 13 residues. Trimming stripped 3 bases from V and 8 bases from J, with 13 bases between. The CDR3 region is CASSFGRDEGYTF. The CDR3 DNA is TGTGCCAGCAGCTTCGGCAGGGATGAGGGCTACACCTTC. The full variable domain, rest sourced from reference TRBV7-9 and TRBJ1-2, is DTGVSQNPRHKITKRGQNVTFRCDPISEHNRLYWYRQTLGQGPEFLTYFQNEAQLEKSRLLSDRFSAERPKGSFSTLEIQRTEQGDSAMYLCASSFGRDEGYTFGSGTRLTVV.

Only one count was recorded for this clone. The J gene is TRBJ2-5, the V gene TRBV11-2, with TRBD2 identical over 9 bases. From germline, CDR1 is SGHAT and CDR2 FQNNGV. The ends lost 4 bases at V and 5 bases at J; junction bases unmatched: 8. CDR3 length: 15 residues. CDR3 protein: CASSSAGTSPETQYF. The CDR3 DNA follows: TGTGCCAGCAGCTCAGCTGGGACTAGCCCCGAGACCCAGTACTTC. Variable domain in full (rest from reference TRBV11-2 and TRBJ2-5): EAGVAQSPRYKIIEKRQSVAFWCNPISGHATLYWYQQILGQGPKLLIQFQNNGVVDDSQLPKDRFSAERLKGVDSTLKIQPAKLEDSAVYLCASSSAGTSPETQYFGPGTRLLVL.

The chain carries TRBV11-3 and TRBJ2-1, with TRBD1 identical over 7 bases. The CDR3 sequence is 14 residues long. Germline V lookup: CDR1 SGHNT, CDR2 YENEEA. The junction had 6 bases not matched to a gene; V was cut back by 5 bases and J by 5 bases. The DNA of the CDR3 is TGTGCCAGCAGCCCCGGACAGGTCGACAATGAGCAGTTCTTC. It yields the protein CASSPGQVDNEQFF.

This rearrangement joins TRBV9 to TRBJ1-4; D possibly corresponds to TRBD1 (5 bases). The germline V gene has CDR1 SGDLS and CDR2 YYNGEE. The CDR3 length is 14 residues. V lost 2 bases and J 6 bases, leaving 11 bases between the germline ends. For the CDR3, the DNA is TGTGCCAGCAGCGTCCGGGGGGGTGATGAAAAACTGTTTTTT. It translates to CASSVRGGDEKLFF. Full variable domain (remainder filled in from reference TRBV9 and TRBJ1-4): DSGVTQTPKHLITATGQRVTLRCSPRSGDLSVYWYQQSLDQGLQFLIQYYNGEERAKGNILERFSAQQFPDLHSELNLSSLELGDSALYFCASSVRGGDEKLFFGSGTQLSVL.

The chain couples TRBV4-1 to TRBJ2-1, with TRBD2 matching over 10 bases. CDR1 is MGHRA and CDR2 is YSYEKL in the germline V gene. The CDR3 has 16 amino acids. Losses at the gene ends were 6 bases for V and 8 bases for J; bases not matched to a gene: 13. The CDR3 region is CASSAPGSGRFYEQFF. The CDR3 DNA reads as TGCGCCAGCAGTGCGCCTGGTAGCGGGAGGTTCTATGAGCAGTTCTTC.

The table lists this clone with a count of one. This rearrangement joins TRBV13 to TRBJ2-7, with D possibly TRBD1 on 6 matching bases. The CDR3 runs 15 residues. CDR1 and CDR2 from the germline V gene are PRHDT and FYEKMQ (reference sequence). The V end lost 4 bases, the J end lost 0 bases, and 13 bases lay between the germline ends. CDR3 sequence (DNA): TGTGCCAGCAGCTCAGGGACAACAGGCTCCTACGAGCAGTACTTC. It specifies CASSSGTTGSYEQYF.

V and J are TRBV7-9 and TRBJ2-1; D uncertain. Germline CDR1 reads SEHNR; CDR2 reads FQNEAQ (reference sequence). This CDR3 comprises 14 residues. V was trimmed by 0 bases and J by 6 bases, leaving 9 bases between them. In DNA, the CDR3 is TGTGCCAGCAGCTTAGCGGGCGCCCTCAATGAGCAGTTCTTC. Protein sequence: CASSLAGALNEQFF.